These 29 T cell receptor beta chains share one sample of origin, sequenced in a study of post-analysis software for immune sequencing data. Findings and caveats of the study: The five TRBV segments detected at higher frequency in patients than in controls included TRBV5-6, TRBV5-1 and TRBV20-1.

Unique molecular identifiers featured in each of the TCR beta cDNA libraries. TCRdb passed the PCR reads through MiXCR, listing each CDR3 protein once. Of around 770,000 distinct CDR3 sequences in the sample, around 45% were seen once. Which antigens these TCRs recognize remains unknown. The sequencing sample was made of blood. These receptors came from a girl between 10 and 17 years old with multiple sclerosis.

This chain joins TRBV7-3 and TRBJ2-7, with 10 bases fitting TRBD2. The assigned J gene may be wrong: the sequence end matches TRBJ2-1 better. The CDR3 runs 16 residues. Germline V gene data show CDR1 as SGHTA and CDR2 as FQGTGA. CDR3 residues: CASSSGSGRGNNEQFF. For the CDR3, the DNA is TGTGCCAGCAGCTCAGGAAGCGGGAGGGGGAACAATGAGCAGTTCTTC.

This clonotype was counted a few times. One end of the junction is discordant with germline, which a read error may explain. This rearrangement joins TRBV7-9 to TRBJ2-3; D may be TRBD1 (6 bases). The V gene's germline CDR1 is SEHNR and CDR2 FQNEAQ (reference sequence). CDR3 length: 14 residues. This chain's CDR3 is CASSYYGGTDTQYF. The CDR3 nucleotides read TGTGCCAGCAGCTATTATGGGGGCACTGATACGCAGTATTTT.

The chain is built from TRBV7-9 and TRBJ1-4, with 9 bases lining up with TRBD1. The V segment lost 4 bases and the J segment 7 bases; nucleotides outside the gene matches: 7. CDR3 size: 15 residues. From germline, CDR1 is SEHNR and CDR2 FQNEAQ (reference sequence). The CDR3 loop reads CASSSGTGSSEKLFF. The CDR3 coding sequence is TGTGCCAGCAGCTCAGGGACAGGGAGTAGTGAAAAACTGTTTTTT.

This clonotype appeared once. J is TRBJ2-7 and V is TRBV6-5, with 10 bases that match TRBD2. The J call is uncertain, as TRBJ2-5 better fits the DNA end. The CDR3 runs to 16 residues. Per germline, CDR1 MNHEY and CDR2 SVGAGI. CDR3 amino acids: CASSYSPGLASETQYF. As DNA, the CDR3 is TGTGCCAGCAGTTATTCGCCGGGACTAGCGTCGGAGACCCAGTACTTC.

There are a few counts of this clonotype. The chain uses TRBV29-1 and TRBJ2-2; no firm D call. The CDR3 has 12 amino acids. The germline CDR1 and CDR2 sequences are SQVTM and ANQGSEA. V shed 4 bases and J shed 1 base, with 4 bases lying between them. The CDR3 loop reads CSVGGNTGELFF. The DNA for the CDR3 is TGCAGCGTTGGGGGGAACACCGGGGAGCTGTTTTTT.

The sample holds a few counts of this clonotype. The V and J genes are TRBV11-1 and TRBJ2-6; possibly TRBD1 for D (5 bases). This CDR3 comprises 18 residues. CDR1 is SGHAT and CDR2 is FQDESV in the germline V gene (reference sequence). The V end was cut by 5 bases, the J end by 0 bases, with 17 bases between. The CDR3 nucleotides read TGTGCCAGCAGCCTTACAGGTCCCTGGGGCTCTGGGGCCAACGTCCTGACTTTC. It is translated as CASSLTGPWGSGANVLTF. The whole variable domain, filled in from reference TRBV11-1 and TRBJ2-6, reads EAEVAQSPRYKITEKSQAVAFWCDPISGHATLYWYRQILGQGPELLVQFQDESVVDDSQLPKDRFSAERLKGVDSTLKIQPAELGDSAMYLCASSLTGPWGSGANVLTFGAGSRLTVL.

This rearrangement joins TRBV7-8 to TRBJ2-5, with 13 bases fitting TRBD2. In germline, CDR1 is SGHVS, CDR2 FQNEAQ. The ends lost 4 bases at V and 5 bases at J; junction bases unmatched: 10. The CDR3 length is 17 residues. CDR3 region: CASSSSRLAGGLETQYF. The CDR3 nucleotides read TGTGCCAGCAGCTCGAGCAGACTAGCGGGAGGTCTTGAGACCCAGTACTTC. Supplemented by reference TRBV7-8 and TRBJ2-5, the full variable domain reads GAGVSQSPRYKVAKRGQDVALRCDPISGHVSLFWYQQALGQGPEFLTYFQNEAQLDKSGLPSDRFFAERPEGSVSTLKIQRTQQEDSAVYLCASSSSRLAGGLETQYFGPGTRLLVL.

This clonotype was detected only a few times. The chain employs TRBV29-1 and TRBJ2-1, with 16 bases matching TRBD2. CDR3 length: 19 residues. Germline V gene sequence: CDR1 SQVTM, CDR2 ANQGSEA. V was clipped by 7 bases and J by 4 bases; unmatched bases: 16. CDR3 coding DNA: TGCAGCGCCCGATCCGGGACTAGCGGGAGGGCCACTCGTTACAATGAGCAGTTCTTC. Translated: CSARSGTSGRATRYNEQFF.

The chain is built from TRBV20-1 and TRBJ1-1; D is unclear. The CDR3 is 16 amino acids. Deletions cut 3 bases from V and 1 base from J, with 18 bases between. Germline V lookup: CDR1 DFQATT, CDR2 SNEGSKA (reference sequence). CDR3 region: CSARSGRNPKNTEAFF. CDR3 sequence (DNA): TGCAGTGCTAGGTCGGGCCGGAACCCCAAGAACACTGAAGCTTTCTTT.

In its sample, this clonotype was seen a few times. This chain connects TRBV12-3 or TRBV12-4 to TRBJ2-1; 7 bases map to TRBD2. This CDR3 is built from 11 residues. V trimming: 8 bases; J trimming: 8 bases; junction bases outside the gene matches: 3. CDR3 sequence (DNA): TGTGCCAGCGGGGCGGGAGATGAGCAGTTCTTC. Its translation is CASGAGDEQFF.

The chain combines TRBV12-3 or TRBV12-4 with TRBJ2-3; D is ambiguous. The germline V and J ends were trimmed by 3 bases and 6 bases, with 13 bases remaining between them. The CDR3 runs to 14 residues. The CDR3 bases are TGTGCCAGCAGTTTTACTGGTATTGGGGATACGCAGTATTTT. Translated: CASSFTGIGDTQYF.

The CDR3 DNA follows: TGTGCCATCAGTGACCACACCGATTTAACCTACGAGCAGTACTTC. Translating gives CAISDHTDLTYEQYF. The V gene is TRBV10-3, the J gene TRBJ2-7; D gene ambiguous. The CDR3 extends over 15 amino acids. Between the trimmed V and J ends, which lost 3 bases and 2 bases, there was a span of 14 bases. Germline V gives CDR1 ENHRY, CDR2 SYGVKD.

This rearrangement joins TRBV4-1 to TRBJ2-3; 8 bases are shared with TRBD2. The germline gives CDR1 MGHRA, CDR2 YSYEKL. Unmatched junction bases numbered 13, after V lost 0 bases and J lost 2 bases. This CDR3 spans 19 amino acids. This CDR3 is CASSQDNGGGRLNTDTQYF. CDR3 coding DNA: TGCGCCAGCAGCCAAGATAATGGTGGCGGGAGGCTTAACACAGATACGCAGTATTTT.

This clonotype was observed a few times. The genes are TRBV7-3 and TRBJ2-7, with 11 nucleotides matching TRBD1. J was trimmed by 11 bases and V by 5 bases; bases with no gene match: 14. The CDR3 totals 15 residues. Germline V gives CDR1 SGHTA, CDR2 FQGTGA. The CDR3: CASSPDPGQGVRKYF. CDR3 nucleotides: TGTGCCAGCAGCCCAGACCCGGGACAGGGGGTTCGGAAGTACTTC.

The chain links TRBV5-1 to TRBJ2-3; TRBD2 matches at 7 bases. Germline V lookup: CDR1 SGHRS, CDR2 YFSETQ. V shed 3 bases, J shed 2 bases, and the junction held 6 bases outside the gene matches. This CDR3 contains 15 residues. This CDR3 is CASSWAGEYTDTQYF. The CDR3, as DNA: TGCGCCAGCAGCTGGGCGGGAGAGTACACAGATACGCAGTATTTT.

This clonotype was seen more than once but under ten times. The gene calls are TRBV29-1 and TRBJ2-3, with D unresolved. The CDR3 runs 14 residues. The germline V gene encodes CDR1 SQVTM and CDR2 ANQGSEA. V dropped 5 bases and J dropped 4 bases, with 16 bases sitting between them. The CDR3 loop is CSVSLAITPDTQYF. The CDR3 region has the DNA TGCAGCGTTTCCTTGGCCATTACTCCAGATACGCAGTATTTT.

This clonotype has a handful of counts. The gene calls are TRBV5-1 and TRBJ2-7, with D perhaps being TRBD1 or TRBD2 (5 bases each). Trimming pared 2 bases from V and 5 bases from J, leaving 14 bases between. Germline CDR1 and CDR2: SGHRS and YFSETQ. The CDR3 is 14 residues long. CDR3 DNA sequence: TGCGCCAGCAGCTTTTACCCAGAGGGGAACGAGCAGTACTTC. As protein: CASSFYPEGNEQYF.

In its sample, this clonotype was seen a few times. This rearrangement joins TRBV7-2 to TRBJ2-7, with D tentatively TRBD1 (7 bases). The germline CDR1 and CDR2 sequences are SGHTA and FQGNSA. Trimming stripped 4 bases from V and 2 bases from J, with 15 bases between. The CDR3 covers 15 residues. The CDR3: CASSSGGGNTYEQYF. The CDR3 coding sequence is TGTGCCAGCAGCTCAGGGGGAGGTAACACCTACGAGCAGTACTTC.

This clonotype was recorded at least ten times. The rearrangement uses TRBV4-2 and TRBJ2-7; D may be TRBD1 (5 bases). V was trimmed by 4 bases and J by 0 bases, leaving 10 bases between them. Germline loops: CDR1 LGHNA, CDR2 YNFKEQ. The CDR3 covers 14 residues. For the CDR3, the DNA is TGTGCCAGCAGCCCAGGGTTGCTCTCCTACGAGCAGTACTTC. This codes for CASSPGLLSYEQYF.

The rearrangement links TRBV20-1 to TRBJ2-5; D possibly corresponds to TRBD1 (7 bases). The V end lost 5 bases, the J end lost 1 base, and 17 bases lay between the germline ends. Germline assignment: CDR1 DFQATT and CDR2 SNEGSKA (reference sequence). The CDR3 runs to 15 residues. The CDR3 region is CSAASQGGPQETQYF. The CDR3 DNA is TGCAGTGCTGCCTCCCAGGGGGGCCCCCAAGAGACCCAGTACTTC.

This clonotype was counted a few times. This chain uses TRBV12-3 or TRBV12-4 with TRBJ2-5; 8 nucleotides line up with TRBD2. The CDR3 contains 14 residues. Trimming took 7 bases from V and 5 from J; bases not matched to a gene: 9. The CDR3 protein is CASTVAGTRETQYF. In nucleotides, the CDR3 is TGTGCCAGCACCGTAGCGGGAACGAGGGAGACCCAGTACTTC.

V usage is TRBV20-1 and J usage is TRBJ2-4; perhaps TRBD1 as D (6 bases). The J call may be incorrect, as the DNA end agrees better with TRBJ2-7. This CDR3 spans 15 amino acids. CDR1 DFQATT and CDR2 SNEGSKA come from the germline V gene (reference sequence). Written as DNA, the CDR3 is TGCAGTGCTAGGGGGCCCGTGGGGGCCACCTACGAGCAGTACTTC. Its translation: CSARGPVGATYEQYF.

As DNA, the CDR3 is TGTGCCAGCACCTTGGGACTAACCTACGAGCAGTACTTC. Translated, it gives CASTLGLTYEQYF. The rearrangement links TRBV28 to TRBJ2-7; 7 nucleotides align to TRBD2. The CDR3 covers 13 residues. Per the germline V gene, CDR1 is MDHEN and CDR2 is SYDVKM. Trimming cost V 7 bases and J 2 bases; bases outside gene matches: 5.

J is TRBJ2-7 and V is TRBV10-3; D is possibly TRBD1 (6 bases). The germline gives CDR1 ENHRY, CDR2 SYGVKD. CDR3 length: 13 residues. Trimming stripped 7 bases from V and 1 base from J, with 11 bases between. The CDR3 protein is CAIKGDVSYEQYF. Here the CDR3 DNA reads TGTGCCATCAAGGGGGACGTATCCTACGAGCAGTACTTC.

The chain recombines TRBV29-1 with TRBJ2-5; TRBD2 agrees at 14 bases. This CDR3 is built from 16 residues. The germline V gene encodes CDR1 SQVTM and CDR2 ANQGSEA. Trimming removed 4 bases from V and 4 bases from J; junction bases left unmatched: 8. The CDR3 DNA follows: TGCAGCGTTGCTGGACTAGCGGGAGGATTGGGAGAGACCCAGTACTTC. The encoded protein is CSVAGLAGGLGETQYF.

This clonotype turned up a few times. CDR3 sequence reads: CASSQGVSGAYEQYF. In DNA form, the CDR3 reads TGCGCCAGCAGCCAAGGTGTTAGCGGCGCTTACGAGCAGTACTTC. This chain links TRBV4-3 with TRBJ2-7; a possible D gene is TRBD2 (6 bases). This CDR3 has 15 residues. Germline assignment: CDR1 LGHNA and CDR2 YSLEER. Deletions cut 1 base from V and 4 bases from J, with 14 bases between.

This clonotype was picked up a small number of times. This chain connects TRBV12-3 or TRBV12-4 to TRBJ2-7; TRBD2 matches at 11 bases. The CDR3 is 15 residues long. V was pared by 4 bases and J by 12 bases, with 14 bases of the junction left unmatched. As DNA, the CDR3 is TGTGCCAGCAGTTCCCCGACTAGCGGGGCGGTGGGTTTGTACTTC. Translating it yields CASSSPTSGAVGLYF.

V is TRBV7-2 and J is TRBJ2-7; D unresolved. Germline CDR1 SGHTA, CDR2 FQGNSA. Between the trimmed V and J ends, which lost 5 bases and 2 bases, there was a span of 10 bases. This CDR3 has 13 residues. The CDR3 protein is CASSPRSAYEQYF. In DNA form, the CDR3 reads TGTGCCAGCAGCCCTCGGTCGGCCTACGAGCAGTACTTC.

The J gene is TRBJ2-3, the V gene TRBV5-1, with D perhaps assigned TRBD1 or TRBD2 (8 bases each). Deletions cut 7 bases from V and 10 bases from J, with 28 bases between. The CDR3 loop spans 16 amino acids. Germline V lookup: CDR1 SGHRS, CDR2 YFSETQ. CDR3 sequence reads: CASSLLTSEPRGPQYF. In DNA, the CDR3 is TGCGCCAGCTCTCTTTTGACTAGCGAGCCCAGGGGGCCGCAGTATTTT.